This is a list of T cell receptor beta chains from one sample in a study of human T cells and chemical hapten exposure. TCRdb fed the RACE reads into MiXCR, producing one record per CDR3 protein. The sample shows 85,000 or so distinct CDR3 sequences, roughly a tenth of them seen only once. Source: whole blood, taken in connection with sensitization to the hapten diphenylcyclopropenone (DPC). The source of these receptors is a woman between 45 and 60 years old with alopecia areata. Some clones in this sample may be carry-over from other donors' samples. Each CDR3 is given with its conserved first and last residue. A D gene is named only where the DNA matches it firmly. Size values are once, few and many counts, or a class for expanded clones, and some rows have none.

abundance,d_gene,j_gene,v_gene,CDR3aa,CDR3nt
many,TRBD1,TRBJ1-5,TRBV2,CASSDSRTGSSNQPQHF,TGTGCCAGCAGTGATTCGAGGACAGGGTCGAGCAATCAGCCCCAGCATTTT
few,TRBD2,TRBJ2-7,TRBV18,CASSPGLTSGGFQQYF,TGTGCCAGCTCACCTGGTTTGACTAGCGGGGGGTTCCAGCAGTACTTC
many,NA,TRBJ1-5,TRBV6-5,CASRSGGGSNQPQHF,TGTGCCAGCAGATCCGGGGGGGGAAGCAATCAGCCCCAGCATTTT
NA,NA,TRBJ2-1,TRBV7-9,CASSLGTSHEQFF,TGTGCCAGCAGCTTAGGCACTAGCCATGAGCAGTTCTTC
few,TRBD2,TRBJ2-1,TRBV7-3,CASSLASGSNEQFF,TGTGCCAGCAGCCTAGCTAGCGGGAGCAATGAGCAGTTCTTC
few,NA,TRBJ1-1,TRBV7-2,CASSLAGSPEAFF,TGTGCCAGCAGCTTAGCAGGGAGTCCTGAAGCTTTCTTT
once,TRBD1,TRBJ2-3,TRBV10-3,CAIRDRDLPDTQYF,TGTGCCATCAGGGACAGGGATCTTCCAGATACGCAGTATTTT
many,NA,TRBJ2-3,TRBV27,CASQKRGTQYF,TGTGCCAGCCAAAAAAGGGGTACGCAGTATTTT
many,NA,TRBJ1-1,TRBV12-5,CASGLGMTLGLNTEAFF,TGTGCTAGTGGTTTGGGAATGACTTTGGGGTTGAACACTGAAGCTTTCTTT
few,TRBD1,TRBJ1-5,TRBV20-1,CSASGQGDQPQHF,TGCAGTGCTAGTGGACAGGGTGATCAGCCCCAGCATTTT
NA,NA,TRBJ1-1,TRBV20-1,CSAAQPNTEAFF,TGCAGTGCTGCGCAACCGAACACTGAAGCTTTCTTT
few,TRBD2,TRBJ2-3,TRBV7-9,CASSWGGSPDTQYF,TGTGCCAGCAGCTGGGGCGGGAGTCCAGATACGCAGTATTTT
many,NA,TRBJ2-3,TRBV7-2,CASSLTGEGGTDTQYF,TGTGCCAGCAGCCTAACAGGGGAGGGAGGCACAGATACGCAGTATTTT
few,TRBD2,TRBJ2-2,TRBV9,CASSVDSGGARTGELFF,TGTGCCAGCAGCGTAGACAGCGGGGGGGCACGTACCGGGGAGCTGTTTTTT